Shown below are 13 T cell receptor beta chains from a single sample sequenced in a study of cytomegalovirus exposure and HLA in healthy donors. The PCR used 60 Vbeta and 13 Jbeta primers. Generated by immunoSEQ multiplex PCR, the TCRdb table keeps only in-frame clones and is missing some. This table lists 70,000 or so clones. The sequencing sample was made of PBMCs. Source of these receptors: a boy under 18 in good health and CMV-seronegative.

The chain uses TRBV19 and TRBJ2-7; no clear D gene. Between the trimmed V and J ends, which lost 1 base and 3 bases, there was a span of 13 bases. Germline V gives CDR1 LNHDA, CDR2 SQIVND (reference sequence). CDR3 length equals 15 residues. This CDR3 reads CASSIGSEHFYEQYF. CDR3 coding DNA: TGTGCCAGTAGTATAGGCTCCGAACATTTCTACGAGCAGTACTTC.

The J gene is TRBJ2-7, the V gene TRBV5-6; 11 bases fit TRBD1. Per the germline V gene, CDR1 is SGHDT and CDR2 is YYEEEE. V lost 4 bases, J lost 3 bases, and 3 bases stayed unmatched. The CDR3 is made up of 14 amino acids. The CDR3 coding sequence is TGTGCCAGCAGCCGAGGGACAGGGGGCTACGAGCAGTACTTC. Translated, it gives CASSRGTGGYEQYF.

Notes on this clone: One end of the junction fails to match germline, which may point to a read error. CDR3 sequence (DNA): TGTGCCTGGAGTGTACTTGACAGGGGAGGAGAGAACCAGTACTTC. The encoded protein is CAWSVLDRGGENQYF. This chain uses TRBV30 with TRBJ2-5; 8 bases map to TRBD1. CDR1 GTSNPN and CDR2 SVGIG come from the germline V gene (reference sequence). The CDR3 length is 15 residues. The full variable domain, rest sourced from reference TRBV30 and TRBJ2-5, is SQTIHQWPATLVQPVGSPLSLECTVEGTSNPNLYWYRQAAGRGLQLLFYSVGIGQISSEVPQNLSASRPQDRQFILSSKKLLLSDSGFYLCAWSVLDRGGENQYFGPGTRLLVL.

The chain uses TRBV5-1 and TRBJ1-1; D not certain. CDR1 and CDR2 (germline): SGHRS, YFSETQ. Trimming left V 4 bases short and J 1 base short, with 8 bases between. The CDR3 consists of 13 residues. The DNA of the CDR3 is TGCGCCAGCAGCCGGGGAGGGAACACTGAAGCTTTCTTT. Translated, it gives CASSRGGNTEAFF.

The rearrangement uses TRBV4-2 and TRBJ2-7, with D possibly being TRBD2 (5 bases). Deletions cut 1 base from V and 0 bases from J, with 16 bases between. Germline V gives CDR1 LGHNA, CDR2 YNFKEQ. The CDR3 is 17 residues long. Here the CDR3 DNA reads TGTGCCAGCAGCCAAGTGCTGAGGGCCGCGAGCTCCTACGAGCAGTACTTC. Residues: CASSQVLRAASSYEQYF.

The chain joins TRBV5-1 to TRBJ2-7, with TRBD2 as a possible D gene (5 bases). V was cut by 7 bases and J by 4 bases, with 15 bases left in between. There are 13 residues in the CDR3. CDR1 and CDR2 (germline): SGHRS, YFSETQ. CDR3 region: CASHTGIQYEQYF. The CDR3 DNA reads TGCGCCAGCCACACCGGGATTCAGTACGAGCAGTACTTC.

The V and J genes are TRBV9 and TRBJ2-4; D might be TRBD2 (5 bases). The V end was cut by 0 bases, the J end by 0 bases, with 19 bases between. CDR1 is SGDLS and CDR2 is YYNGEE in the germline V gene. CDR3 size: 19 residues. DNA for the CDR3: TGTGCCAGCAGCGTAGAGGGCAGCGGATCACAATTAGCCAAAAACATTCAGTACTTC. Amino acid sequence: CASSVEGSGSQLAKNIQYF.

The chain is built from TRBV2 and TRBJ1-1, with 11 positions matching TRBD1. This CDR3 comprises 13 residues. J was trimmed by 5 bases and V by 8 bases; bases with no gene match: 4. Germline CDR1 SNHLY, CDR2 FYNNEI. CDR3 coding DNA: TGTGCCAGCTGGGGGACAGGGGGGACTGAAGCTTTCTTT. This gives the protein CASWGTGGTEAFF.

The J gene is TRBJ2-7, the V gene TRBV4-1; 9 bases match TRBD1. The V segment lost 4 bases and the J segment 6 bases; nucleotides outside the gene matches: 7. The CDR3 is 14 amino acids. CDR1 is MGHRA, CDR2 YSYEKL, per germline. CDR3 in amino acids: CASSPLQGAGEQYF. CDR3 DNA sequence: TGCGCCAGCAGCCCGCTACAGGGGGCAGGCGAGCAGTACTTC.

The chain carries TRBV5-1 and TRBJ2-1, with 12 positions matching TRBD2. V trimming: 3 bases; J trimming: 7 bases; junction bases outside the gene matches: 5. There are 15 residues in the CDR3. CDR1 is SGHRS and CDR2 is YFSETQ in the germline V gene. CDR3 residues: CASSSSSGRANEQFF. The CDR3 DNA reads TGCGCCAGCAGCTCCTCTAGCGGGAGGGCAAATGAGCAGTTCTTC.

About this clone: The same CDR3 arises from other DNA sequences in this sample as well. The V call is TRBV30, the J call TRBJ2-1; D is unresolved. The ends were cut back, 2 bases at V and 0 bases at J, with 11 bases in the middle. CDR1 and CDR2 from the germline V gene are GTSNPN and SVGIG (reference sequence). The CDR3 sequence is 15 residues long. CDR3 bases: TGTGCCTGGAGTAGACTGCTCAGCTCCTACAATGAGCAGTTCTTC. Its protein product is CAWSRLLSSYNEQFF.

V gene TRBV7-9 combines with J gene TRBJ1-6; D gene uncertain. Germline V gene lookup returns CDR1 SEHNR and CDR2 FQNEAQ (reference sequence). Trimming took 0 bases from V and 5 from J, leaving 5 bases between them. The CDR3 is 14 amino acids. This chain's CDR3 is CASSLAGDNSPLHF. CDR3 DNA sequence: TGTGCCAGCAGCTTAGCCGGAGATAATTCACCCCTCCACTTT.

The J gene is TRBJ1-2, the V gene TRBV5-1; D perhaps matches TRBD1 (6 bases). The CDR3 runs to 14 residues. Looked up from germline, CDR1 is SGHRS and CDR2 is YFSETQ. V gave up 4 bases and J gave up 2 bases, with 12 bases separating them. CDR3 in amino acids: CASSPGEKNYGYTF. In DNA form, the CDR3 reads TGCGCCAGCAGCCCAGGGGAGAAAAACTATGGCTACACCTTC. The entire variable domain, with the rest obtained from reference TRBV5-1 and TRBJ1-2, is as follows: KAGVTQTPRYLIKTRGQQVTLSCSPISGHRSVSWYQQTPGQGLQFLFEYFSETQRNKGNFPGRFSGRQFSNSRSEMNVSTLELGDSALYLCASSPGEKNYGYTFGSGTRLTVV.